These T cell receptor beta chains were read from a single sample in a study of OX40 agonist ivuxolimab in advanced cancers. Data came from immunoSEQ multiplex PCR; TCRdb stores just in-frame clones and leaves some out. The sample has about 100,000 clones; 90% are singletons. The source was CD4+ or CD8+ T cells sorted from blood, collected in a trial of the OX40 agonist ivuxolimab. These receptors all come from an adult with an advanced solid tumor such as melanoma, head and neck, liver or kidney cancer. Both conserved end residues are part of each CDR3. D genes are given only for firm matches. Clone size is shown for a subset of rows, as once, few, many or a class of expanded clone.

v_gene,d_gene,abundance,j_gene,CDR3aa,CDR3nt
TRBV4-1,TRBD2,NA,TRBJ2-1,CASSQKTGTSYNEQFF,TGCGCCAGCAGCCAAAAAACCGGGACTAGCTACAATGAGCAGTTCTTC
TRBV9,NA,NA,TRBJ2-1,CASNDGGEQFF,TGTGCCAGCAATGACGGGGGTGAGCAGTTCTTC
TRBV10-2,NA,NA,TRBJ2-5,CASSLGSGKTQYF,TGCGCCAGCAGTCTCGGGAGTGGGAAGACCCAGTACTTC
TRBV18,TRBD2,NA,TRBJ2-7,CASSRLRTSGRASHEQYF,TGTGCCAGCTCACGACTGAGGACTAGCGGGAGGGCCTCTCACGAGCAGTACTTC
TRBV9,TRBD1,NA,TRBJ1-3,CASSAGPDRGRNTIYF,TGTGCCAGCAGCGCCGGACCCGACAGGGGAAGAAACACCATATATTTT
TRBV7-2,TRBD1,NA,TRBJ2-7,CASSSRTGAPYEQYF,TGTGCCAGCAGCTCAAGGACAGGGGCACCCTACGAGCAGTACTTC
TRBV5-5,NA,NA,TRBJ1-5,CASSLLDSNQPQHF,TGTGCCAGCAGCTTACTAGATAGCAATCAGCCCCAGCATTTT
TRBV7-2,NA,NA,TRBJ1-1,CASSKLDEHEAFF,TGTGCCAGCAGCAAACTCGACGAACATGAAGCTTTCTTT
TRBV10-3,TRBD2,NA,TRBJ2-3,CAISESGTNTDTQYF,TGTGCCATCAGTGAGAGCGGGACGAACACAGATACGCAGTATTTT
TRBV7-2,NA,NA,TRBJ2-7,CASSLMAGNYEQYF,TGTGCCAGCAGCTTAATGGCAGGGAACTACGAGCAGTACTTC
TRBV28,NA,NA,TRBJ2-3,CASSSPLTDTQYF,TGTGCCAGCAGTTCACCGTTGACAGATACGCAGTATTTT
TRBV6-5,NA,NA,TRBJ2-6,CASRRTGANVLTF,TGTGCCAGCAGGCGTACTGGGGCCAACGTCCTGACTTTC
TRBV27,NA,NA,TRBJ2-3,CASSFEATDTQYF,TGTGCCAGCAGTTTCGAAGCCACAGATACGCAGTATTTT
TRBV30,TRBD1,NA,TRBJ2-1,CAWVPTGGINEQFF,TGTGCCTGGGTTCCGACAGGGGGAATCAATGAGCAGTTCTTC
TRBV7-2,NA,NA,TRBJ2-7,CASSIQTGQASSYEQYF,TGTGCCAGCAGCATACAGACGGGACAAGCATCATCCTACGAGCAGTACTTC
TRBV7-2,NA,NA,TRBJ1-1,CASSPRRGGTEAFF,TGTGCCAGCAGCCCCCGGCGGGGAGGCACTGAAGCTTTCTTT
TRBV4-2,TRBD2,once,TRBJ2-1,CASSQTFVDGRATYNEQFF,TGTGCCAGCAGCCAAACCTTCGTTGACGGGAGGGCGACCTACAATGAGCAGTTCTTC
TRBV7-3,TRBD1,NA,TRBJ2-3,CASSSRQGRTDTQYF,TGTGCCAGCAGCTCCCGACAGGGGAGGACAGATACGCAGTATTTT
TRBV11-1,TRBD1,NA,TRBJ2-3,CASSFAGGLTDTQYF,TGTGCCAGCAGCTTCGCAGGGGGTCTGACAGATACGCAGTATTTT
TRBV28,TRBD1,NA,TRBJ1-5,CASRWDRVGQPQHF,TGTGCCAGCAGATGGGACAGGGTGGGTCAGCCCCAGCATTTT
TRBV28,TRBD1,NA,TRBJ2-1,CASSAGGPLNNEQFF,TGTGCCAGCAGTGCAGGGGGACCTTTAAACAATGAGCAGTTCTTC
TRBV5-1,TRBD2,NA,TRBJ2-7,CASSLGLVREPPYEQYF,TGCGCCAGCAGCTTGGGTCTTGTGCGGGAGCCCCCCTACGAGCAGTACTTC